This T cell receptor beta chain was obtained from a study of cytotoxic CD8 clonotypes in ibrutinib-treated CLL. The wider study: Following a median roughly 12 months of treatment, with a range of 6 to 36, response samples were taken.

Researchers set a sequencing depth target of 1 in 200,000 to 1 in 1 million T cells. TCRdb's copy holds only in-frame clones and misses some; the assay was immunoSEQ multiplex PCR. Altogether about 140,000 clones are present, around 80% being singletons, with the ten largest covering 6.5% to 8%. V shed 0 bases and J shed 6 bases, with 12 bases lying between them. Germline V gives CDR1 LGHNT, CDR2 FRNRAP. The length of the CDR3 is 15 residues. The TCR originated in a human donor with chronic lymphocytic leukemia. Source: PBMCs, taken after 36 months of ibrutinib treatment. The chain uses TRBV12-5 and TRBJ2-1, with D possibly matching TRBD1 (7 bases). CDR3 protein: CASGLVAGGGNEQFF. The CDR3 DNA follows: TGTGCTAGTGGTTTGGTAGCAGGGGGAGGCAATGAGCAGTTCTTC.